This T cell receptor (beta chain) derives from a study of blood T cell repertoires in COVID-19. The overall study: Both acute and convalescent COVID-19 samples were obtained from the United States, Italy and Spain. T cells, B-cell-depleted T cells, or PBMCs supplied cDNA or gDNA.

Clones were read by immunoSEQ multiplex PCR, and TCRdb kept only the in-frame ones, dropping some. The sample comprises approximately 200,000 clones, about 81% of which are singletons, and about 11% rests with the top ten. During active infection, Seattle patients enrolled and were then monitored through disease. The sequence was obtained from a woman at least 80 years old with COVID-19, enrolled during active disease. Sequenced sample: peripheral blood.

The CDR3 reads CASSMTGAYEQYF. The CDR3 DNA follows: TGTGCCAGCAGTATGACAGGGGCCTACGAGCAGTACTTC. This chain connects TRBV27 to TRBJ2-7; 8 bases match TRBD1. Germline CDR1 is MNHEY and CDR2 is SMNVEV (reference sequence). Trimming took 5 bases from V and 2 from J; bases not matched to a gene: 2. CDR3 length: 13 residues.